The clone carrying this TCR beta chain is a singleton in its sample. Its specificity is unknown. The sample originates from a study of T and B cells in COVID-19 patients. Study-wide context: Most recovered patients had mild to moderate COVID-19 treated as outpatients.

Multiplex PCR with BIOMED2 TRB-A/B primer pools amplified TRB rearrangements. TCRdb re-analysed the multiplex PCR reads in MiXCR, keeping a single row per CDR3 protein. The sample shows about 4,100 distinct CDR3 sequences, 25% of them seen only once. TRB was amplified from around 250-500 ng of blood genomic DNA. V lost 6 bases, J lost 1 base, and 8 bases stayed unmatched. The length of the CDR3 is 15 residues. CDR1 MGHRA and CDR2 YSYEKL come from the germline V gene. Overall study results and limits: There were 2,000 to 3,000 TCR clusters exclusive to the recovered cohort, a few dozen with low generation probability. Highly clonal in active COVID-19, TRB repertoires exceeded healthy-donor diversity and richness at recovery.

This sequence originates from a human donor with active COVID-19. V gene TRBV4-1 combines with J gene TRBJ2-7, with 8 bases aligning to TRBD2. Material for sequencing was blood. The CDR3, as DNA: TGCGCCAGCAGACCTATAGCGGGATCGTCCTACGAGCAGTACTTC. Amino acid sequence: CASRPIAGSSYEQYF.